These 32 T cell receptor beta chains were all obtained from the same sample, sequenced in a study of T cells in Graves' hyperthyroidism and ophthalmopathy. Amplified TCR beta CDR3 regions derived from RNA transcripts. First-round RT-PCR with HTBI primers amplified the TCR CDR3 region. A single record per CDR3 protein comes from TCRdb applying MiXCR to the multiplex PCR reads. The sample has 350,000 to 400,000 distinct CDR3 sequences; approximately 15% are singletons. The sequenced material came from blood. These receptor sequences come from a woman aged 55-70 years with Graves' hyperthyroidism.

This clonotype was seen at least ten times. The chain couples TRBV7-9 to TRBJ2-3, with D possibly being TRBD2 (6 bases). This CDR3 region has 15 residues. Germline V gene lookup returns CDR1 SEHNR and CDR2 FQNEAQ (reference sequence). V was trimmed by 4 bases and J by 7 bases, leaving 18 bases between them. The CDR3 bases are TGTGCCAGCAGCTCACTAGCCGACCGTCTTAATACGCAGTATTTT. This translates into CASSSLADRLNTQYF.

In this sample, this clonotype turned up a few times. V usage is TRBV18 and J usage is TRBJ1-5; possible D gene TRBD1, 6 bases. V shed 6 bases and J shed 3 bases, with 9 bases lying between them. Germline V gene lookup returns CDR1 KGHSH and CDR2 LQKENI. The CDR3 length is 13 residues. This chain's CDR3 is CASSAGANQPQHF. CDR3 sequence (DNA): TGTGCCAGCTCCGCAGGGGCCAATCAGCCCCAGCATTTT.

This clonotype came up a few times. V is TRBV7-9 and J is TRBJ2-1, with TRBD1 matching over 8 bases. Trimming removed 4 bases from V and 9 bases from J; junction bases left unmatched: 5. The CDR3 spans 13 residues. CDR1 is SEHNR and CDR2 is FQNEAQ in the germline V gene (reference sequence). In nucleotides, the CDR3 is TGTGCCAGCAGCTACCCAGGGGGCTCTGAGCAGTTCTTC. It is translated as CASSYPGGSEQFF.

The DNA for the CDR3 is TGTGCCAGCTCACCACCGTCCAGGGGTGGTGAAAAACTGTTTTTT. Protein: CASSPPSRGGEKLFF. The chain employs TRBV18 and TRBJ1-4; maybe TRBD1 (6 bases). The CDR3 consists of 15 residues. V was clipped by 0 bases and J by 7 bases, with 12 bases between them. Germline loops: CDR1 KGHSH, CDR2 LQKENI.

The CDR3 region has the DNA TGCGCCAGCAGCCTTAATAGGGTAGCCAAAAACATTCAGTACTTC. Translated, it gives CASSLNRVAKNIQYF. The chain is built from TRBV4-1 and TRBJ2-4; D not certain. The CDR3 runs to 15 residues. Germline V gives CDR1 MGHRA, CDR2 YSYEKL. Trimming removed 4 bases from V and 0 bases from J, with 10 bases in between.

This chain connects TRBV5-1 to TRBJ2-2, with TRBD1 matching 9 bases. The J segment lost 5 bases and the V segment lost 4 bases, leaving 9 bases of the junction unmatched. CDR1 is SGHRS, CDR2 YFSETQ, per germline. The CDR3 covers 16 residues. In nucleotides, the CDR3 is TGCGCCAGCAGCGGTGGGACAGGGACCAGAACCGGGGAGCTGTTTTTT. This translates into CASSGGTGTRTGELFF.

This clonotype was recorded at least ten times. The chain has TRBV6-1 and TRBJ1-2; unclear D gene. The CDR3 runs 15 residues. Germline V gene sequence: CDR1 MNHNS, CDR2 SASEGT. Trimming took off 7 bases at V and 0 bases at J, with 15 bases between the two ends. In DNA, the CDR3 is TGTGCCAGCACCGACTTGATCCGGGCTAACTATGGCTACACCTTC. Translation: CASTDLIRANYGYTF.

This clonotype was seen repeatedly, ten times or more. The chain employs TRBV5-6 and TRBJ2-1; 11 bases align to TRBD2. This CDR3 region has 15 residues. Trimming took 3 bases from V and 6 from J; bases not matched to a gene: 5. CDR1 SGHDT and CDR2 YYEEEE come from the germline V gene. CDR3 sequence reads: CASSWTSGFGNEQFF. As DNA, the CDR3 is TGTGCCAGCAGCTGGACTAGCGGGTTCGGCAATGAGCAGTTCTTC.

In this sample, this clonotype turned up many times. The V call is TRBV5-1, the J call TRBJ2-7; TRBD1 matches 8 bases. V dropped 4 bases and J dropped 5; count of bases not matched to a gene: 11. This CDR3 spans 15 amino acids. In germline, CDR1 is SGHRS, CDR2 YFSETQ. In DNA, the CDR3 is TGCGCCAGCAGCGAAATTGGACAGGGTACCCACGAGCAGTACTTC. Protein product: CASSEIGQGTHEQYF.

In its sample, this clonotype was seen many times. The chain links TRBV7-9 to TRBJ2-7; 7 bases map to TRBD2. The CDR3 extends over 14 amino acids. Per germline, CDR1 SEHNR and CDR2 FQNEAQ (reference sequence). The junction had 4 bases not matched to a gene; V was cut back by 5 bases and J by 0 bases. The CDR3 loop is CASSDSGTSYEQYF. The CDR3 DNA sequence: TGTGCCAGCAGCGACAGCGGGACCTCCTACGAGCAGTACTTC.

Many counts were recorded for this clonotype. The V call is TRBV11-2, the J call TRBJ2-3, with 9 bases aligning to TRBD2. V was pared by 5 bases and J by 0 bases, with 9 bases of the junction left unmatched. Germline V CDR1 and CDR2: SGHAT, FQNNGV. The CDR3 runs to 17 residues. CDR3 in DNA: TGTGCCAGCAGCCACCTGCGGGGGGGCTGGAGCACAGATACGCAGTATTTT. It specifies CASSHLRGGWSTDTQYF.

Many counts were recorded for this clonotype. The chain employs TRBV12-3 or TRBV12-4 and TRBJ2-7, with D perhaps TRBD2 (5 bases). Trimming removed 5 bases at V and 3 bases at J, with 14 bases between. The CDR3 consists of 14 residues. CDR3 in DNA: TGTGCCAGCAGTCCCAGACTAACCTACTACGAGCAGTACTTC. This codes for CASSPRLTYYEQYF.

The chain links TRBV29-1 to TRBJ2-3; D not certain. Between the trimmed V and J ends, which lost 4 bases and 3 bases, there was a span of 11 bases. This CDR3 spans 13 amino acids. Per the germline V gene, CDR1 is SQVTM and CDR2 is ANQGSEA. CDR3 nucleotide sequence: TGCAGCGTTGCCTTCCGGGCGACAGATACGCAGTATTTT. Amino acid sequence: CSVAFRATDTQYF.

This clonotype was counted at least ten times. The rearrangement joins TRBV7-2 to TRBJ2-4; 10 bases agree with TRBD2. Germline V gives CDR1 SGHTA, CDR2 FQGNSA. Unmatched junction bases numbered 6, after V lost 5 bases and J lost 5 bases. This CDR3 region has 15 residues. CDR3 region: CASSQWTSGQNIQYF. The CDR3 nucleotides are TGTGCCAGCAGCCAATGGACTAGCGGTCAAAACATTCAGTACTTC.

This clonotype was counted many times. The V gene is TRBV5-1, the J gene TRBJ1-3; 8 bases are shared with TRBD1. This CDR3 contains 15 residues. From germline, CDR1 is SGHRS and CDR2 YFSETQ. The V segment lost 4 bases and the J segment 4 bases; nucleotides outside the gene matches: 7. DNA for the CDR3: TGCGCCAGCAGCCAAGGACAGGGCGCCGGAAACACCATATATTTT. This sequence encodes CASSQGQGAGNTIYF.

This clonotype has more than one count but fewer than ten. V gene TRBV9 combines with J gene TRBJ2-5; the match to TRBD1 covers 12 bases. J lost 5 bases, V lost 0 bases, and 5 bases had no gene match. The CDR3 is 16 amino acids. Per germline, CDR1 SGDLS and CDR2 YYNGEE. CDR3 protein: CASSVEGTGGLETQYF. The CDR3 coding sequence is TGTGCCAGCAGCGTAGAAGGGACAGGGGGCCTTGAGACCCAGTACTTC.

This clonotype was detected ten times or more. This may stem from a read error, because a much larger clone lies one nucleotide away. The chain carries TRBV12-3 or TRBV12-4 and TRBJ2-4; D perhaps matches TRBD2 (6 bases). This CDR3 comprises 14 residues. CDR3 loop: CASSLGGAGVIRYF. In nucleotides, the CDR3 is TGTGCCAGCAGTTTGGGGGGTGCTGGTGTCATTCGGTACTTC.

This clonotype was seen repeatedly, ten times or more. The V and J genes are TRBV6-1 and TRBJ2-2; unclear D gene. CDR3 size: 12 residues. The germline CDR1 and CDR2 sequences are MNHNS and SASEGT. V was clipped by 6 bases and J by 6 bases, with 8 bases between them. CDR3 bases: TGTGCCAGCAGCAGACCCGCCGGGGAGCTGTTTTTT. Residues: CASSRPAGELFF.

This clonotype has ten or more counts. This chain links TRBV7-8 with TRBJ2-3, with 14 nucleotides matching TRBD2. CDR3 length: 18 residues. With V trimmed by 5 bases and J by 1 base, 8 bases remained unmatched. The germline CDR1 and CDR2 sequences are SGHVS and FQNEAQ. The CDR3 coding sequence is TGTGCCAGCAGCCGCCGGACTAGCGGGAGGATGGGCACAGATACGCAGTATTTT. The encoded protein is CASSRRTSGRMGTDTQYF.

With regard to this clonotype: One end of the junction fails to match germline, which may point to a read error. The V call is TRBV12-3 or TRBV12-4, the J call TRBJ2-7; 7 bases agree with TRBD1. This CDR3 spans 15 amino acids. CDR3 in amino acids: CASSRGQVVSYEQCF. In nucleotides, the CDR3 is TGTGCCAGCAGCCGAGGACAGGTCGTCTCCTACGAGCAGTGCTTC.

This clonotype was seen repeatedly, ten times or more. As DNA, the CDR3 is TGTGCCAGCAGCTTAGAACGCGATCAGCCCCAGCATTTT. This translates into CASSLERDQPQHF. This chain links TRBV7-2 with TRBJ1-5; D unresolved. The V gene's germline CDR1 is SGHTA and CDR2 FQGNSA. Trimming removed 1 base at V and 5 bases at J, with 6 bases between. The CDR3 consists of 13 residues.

This clonotype was detected only a few times. The genes are TRBV6-1 and TRBJ1-2, with 8 bases aligning to TRBD1. The V segment lost 6 bases and the J segment 4 bases; nucleotides outside the gene matches: 10. This CDR3 comprises 15 residues. The germline gives CDR1 MNHNS, CDR2 SASEGT. In nucleotides, the CDR3 is TGTGCCAGCAGGCAGGACAGGGTTGGGGTCTATGGCTACACCTTC. Translated, it gives CASRQDRVGVYGYTF.

The CDR3 DNA follows: TGTGCCAGCTCACCACGACTAGCGGGAGAGGCGACCGGGGAGCTGTTTTTT. Translated: CASSPRLAGEATGELFF. The chain combines TRBV18 with TRBJ2-2, with 12 nucleotides matching TRBD2. J lost 5 bases, V lost 1 base, and 5 bases had no gene match. The CDR3 length is 17 residues. Germline V gene sequence: CDR1 KGHSH, CDR2 LQKENI.

This clonotype has ten or more counts. The V call is TRBV20-1, the J call TRBJ1-3; a weak D match, TRBD1 (6 bases). The CDR3 loop spans 14 amino acids. Germline V gene lookup returns CDR1 DFQATT and CDR2 SNEGSKA (reference sequence). V was clipped by 1 base and J by 0 bases, with 7 bases between them. As DNA, the CDR3 is TGCAGTGCTAGAGGGACAGCCTCTGGAAACACCATATATTTT. Translation gives CSARGTASGNTIYF.

J is TRBJ2-7 and V is TRBV10-3; 8 bases match TRBD1. The CDR3 extends over 15 amino acids. With V trimmed by 4 bases and J by 4 bases, 9 bases remained unmatched. Germline loops: CDR1 ENHRY, CDR2 SYGVKD. CDR3: CAISGADRGGYEQYF. The CDR3 DNA is TGTGCCATCAGTGGGGCAGACAGGGGTGGATACGAGCAGTACTTC.

This clonotype was detected ten times or more. V is TRBV9 and J is TRBJ2-3; 8 nucleotides agree with TRBD2. J was trimmed by 5 bases and V by 0 bases; bases with no gene match: 2. Germline CDR1 reads SGDLS; CDR2 reads YYNGEE. The CDR3 sequence is 14 residues long. CDR3 loop: CASSVVGGGDTQYF. The DNA of the CDR3 is TGTGCCAGCAGCGTAGTCGGGGGGGGAGATACGCAGTATTTT. Together with reference TRBV9 and TRBJ2-3, the CDR3 gives the full variable domain: DSGVTQTPKHLITATGQRVTLRCSPRSGDLSVYWYQQSLDQGLQFLIQYYNGEERAKGNILERFSAQQFPDLHSELNLSSLELGDSALYFCASSVVGGGDTQYFGPGTRLTVL.

The chain couples TRBV7-9 to TRBJ2-7; 8 bases are shared with TRBD2. The V gene's germline CDR1 is SEHNR and CDR2 FQNEAQ (reference sequence). Trimming at V came to 5 bases and at J to 0 bases, leaving 9 bases not matched to a gene. This CDR3 has 16 amino acids. CDR3 sequence reads: CASSRGGTRSSYEQYF. Written as DNA, the CDR3 is TGTGCCAGCAGCAGAGGGGGGACTAGAAGCTCCTACGAGCAGTACTTC.

This clonotype was seen a handful of times. This chain connects TRBV4-2 to TRBJ2-7; D is unresolved. V was trimmed by 0 bases and J by 4 bases, leaving 10 bases between them. CDR3 length: 14 amino acids. The germline V gene encodes CDR1 LGHNA and CDR2 YNFKEQ. CDR3 nucleotide sequence: TGTGCCAGCAGCCAAGAGAGATCGCAGTACGAGCAGTACTTC. Amino acids: CASSQERSQYEQYF.

This clonotype was counted ten times or more. The chain is built from TRBV6-1 and TRBJ2-2, with 10 bases that match TRBD1. This CDR3 comprises 17 residues. Trimming took 5 bases from V and 7 from J; bases not matched to a gene: 13. CDR1 and CDR2 (germline): MNHNS, SASEGT. CDR3 bases: TGTGCCAGCAGTCTTCTTTCCGGGACAGGGGATCACGGGGAGCTGTTTTTT. It translates to CASSLLSGTGDHGELFF.

This clonotype was seen ten or more times. This chain links TRBV3-1 with TRBJ1-1; TRBD1 is a possible D gene (5 bases). Germline CDR1 is LGHDT and CDR2 is YNNKEL (reference sequence). This CDR3 comprises 14 residues. The ends were cut back, 7 bases at V and 2 bases at J, with 14 bases in the middle. CDR3 coding DNA: TGTGCCAGCACCCTCGACAGCCTAAACACTGAAGCTTTCTTT. Its translation is CASTLDSLNTEAFF.

This clonotype was found many times. The chain couples TRBV20-1 to TRBJ2-7, with 10 nucleotides matching TRBD1. The CDR3 is 13 residues long. J lost 3 bases, V lost 4 bases, and 3 bases had no gene match. Germline V gene lookup returns CDR1 DFQATT and CDR2 SNEGSKA (reference sequence). The DNA for the CDR3 is TGCAGTGCTAAAAGGACAGGGGGCTACGAGCAGTACTTC. Translation gives CSAKRTGGYEQYF.

This clonotype occurred many times. This rearrangement joins TRBV30 to TRBJ1-4; a weak D match, TRBD1 (5 bases). Germline V gene data show CDR1 as GTSNPN and CDR2 as SVGIG (reference sequence). The CDR3 sequence is 14 residues long. V was pared by 3 bases and J by 4 bases, with 12 bases between. As DNA, the CDR3 is TGTGCCTGGAGGATGGGACGGAATAATGAAAAACTGTTTTTT. This gives the protein CAWRMGRNNEKLFF.